The present TCR beta chain was sequenced within a study of shared clonotypes between healthy human individuals. Trimming removed 1 base from V and 0 bases from J; junction bases left unmatched: 8. Per germline, CDR1 GTSNPN and CDR2 SVGIG (reference sequence). The CDR3 spans 17 residues. TCRdb's copy holds only in-frame clones and misses some; the assay was immunoSEQ multiplex PCR. Of millions of clones listed, roughly 95% are singletons. The material sequenced was naive CD4+ T cells sorted from blood. Subset meaning: CD45RA+ positively selected. This TCR derives from a man in his late teens or twenties in good health. The chain employs TRBV30 and TRBJ1-3; TRBD1 aligns across 8 bases. CDR3 bases: TGTGCCTGGAGTGGCGGACAGGGCTTTATCTCTGGAAACACCATATATTTT. This translates into CAWSGGQGFISGNTIYF.